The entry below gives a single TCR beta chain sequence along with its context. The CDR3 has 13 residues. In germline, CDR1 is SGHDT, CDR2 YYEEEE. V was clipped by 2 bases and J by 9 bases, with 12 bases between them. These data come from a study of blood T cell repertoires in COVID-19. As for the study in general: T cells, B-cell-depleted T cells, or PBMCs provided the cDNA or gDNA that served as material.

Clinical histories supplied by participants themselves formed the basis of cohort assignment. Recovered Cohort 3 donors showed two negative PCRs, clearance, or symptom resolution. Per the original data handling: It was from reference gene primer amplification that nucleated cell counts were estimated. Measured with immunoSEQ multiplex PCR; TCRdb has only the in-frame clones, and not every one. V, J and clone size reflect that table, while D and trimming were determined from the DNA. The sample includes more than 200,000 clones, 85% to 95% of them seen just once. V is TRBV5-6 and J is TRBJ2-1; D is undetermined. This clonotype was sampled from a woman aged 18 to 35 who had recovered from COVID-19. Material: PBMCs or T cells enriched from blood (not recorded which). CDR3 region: CASSFGTRSEQFF. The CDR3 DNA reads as TGTGCCAGCAGCTTTGGAACGCGGAGTGAGCAGTTCTTC.